Detailed here is one T cell receptor (beta chain). Its antigen has not been determined. Base quality data are lacking; no much larger clone is found one base away. The junction shows trimming of 5 bases on V and 4 bases on J, and the gene matches do not reach 12 bases of it. CDR1 and CDR2 were assigned from the germline V gene (reference sequence) as DFQATT and SNEGSKA. Reading from cysteine to phenylalanine, the CDR3 counts 16 amino acids. Here the CDR3 DNA is all that survives: 48 bases in frame from base 1. The source of the sample is a study of T cells in Graves' hyperthyroidism and ophthalmopathy (dated by TCRdb to about 2019). General notes on the study: To identify TCR V-J signatures that set the groups apart, the researchers used a discovery cohort of 100 patients, made up of 43 with Graves' ophthalmopathy and some 58 with stable Graves' hyperthyroidism. In addition, the study compared T-cell repertoires in thyroid tissue and in blood from roughly 6 Graves' hyperthyroidism patients. TCR Vbeta CDR3 sequencing of around 130 peripheral blood samples (under 45 ophthalmopathy, 75 or so hyperthyroidism and approximately 17 progressor patients) is reported in the paper. An independent validation cohort of under 20 hyperthyroidism patients and more than 15 patients who later progressed to ophthalmopathy tested prospective prediction of ophthalmopathy. The 100 discovery patients were divided at random into training and test sets in a 7:3 ratio. After blood sampling, hyperthyroidism patients were treated with methimazole at a starting dose of 30 mg daily, and ophthalmopathy patients were treated with high-dose intravenous methylprednisolone. Results and caveats for the whole study, not just this receptor: No statistical method was used to set the sample size in advance, and investigators knew the group allocation. In validation, progression to ophthalmopathy was predicted by the model with nearly 71% sensitivity and 72.22% specificity, a median of approximately 7.1 months before onset. Ophthalmopathy was separated from stable hyperthyroidism by a 13 V-J signature model, with around 90% sensitivity and just over 81% specificity obtained in cross-validation and 80%/75% obtained in testing. Most expanded thyroid clonotypes (frequency above 0.001) were also detected in blood, a finding suggesting that blood repertoires may reflect thyroid immune responses.

Stable Graves' hyperthyroidism was defined as no progression to ophthalmopathy during 18 months of follow-up. The hyperthyroidism patients were between 18 and 65 years old and newly diagnosed, with a disease duration of less than 2 months. The study excluded patients with uncontrolled infections, other autoimmune diseases, pregnancy or lactation. Diagnoses were established on the basis of clinical symptoms, serum thyroxine and TRAb, thyroid ultrasound, and orbital computed tomography. Total RNA was extracted using Trizol reagent, and RNA quality was assessed on an Agilent 2100 Bioanalyzer. The TCR beta CDR3 regions were amplified from RNA transcripts. The first round of RT-PCR for the TCR CDR3 was performed with the HTBI primer set and the Qiagen OneStep RT-PCR kit. The libraries were constructed in a second round of multiplex PCR and then size-selected and purified. Sequencing of the libraries was done on an Illumina HiSeq2000 using paired-end 100 bp reads. Turning to the authors' computational methods: SOAPnuke was used to process the raw data, removing reads that contained adapters or uncalled bases, had a mean Phred below 15, or lacked an exact match to the constant primer or identifier. High-quality paired reads were merged using COPE v1.2.5, and each unique nucleotide sequence was defined as a clonotype. Clonotypes were aligned to IMGT TRBV, TRBD and TRBJ reference segments using MiTCR v1.1. Only V-J combinations with frequency above 0.0001, covering approximately 99% of repertoires, were analysed. The TCS score was defined as the ratio of F50 (clonal expansion) to E x V (chaos), calculated using BLOSUM62-based TCRdist between CDR3 peptides within each V-J. Welch's t-statistics and random forest reduced roughly 500 V-J features to under 15, which were used in a naive Bayes classifier (R e1071). Thyroid-blood repertoire similarity was quantified with the Morisita-Horn index. Using fastp trimming at Q25 and MiXCR clonotype assembly, TCRdb reanalyzed the public sequencing data and kept in-frame beta chains. Every CDR3 protein is listed once, alongside the most common genes and DNA of its rows. TCRdb's processing, not the authors', yielded these V and J calls. This sample gives fewer than 750,000 distinct CDR3 sequences in total; around 45% of them show up just once. The biggest ten clones account for more than 7% of the sample.

Sequences were obtained from peripheral blood or thyroid tissue (not recorded which). The sequence is built from TRBV20-1 and TRBJ2-3, with TRBD2 identical over 10 junction bases. The origin of this receptor is a woman aged 18-29 years with Graves' hyperthyroidism. The sequenced DNA is TGCAGTGCTCCAAACCCAACTAGCGGGGTCGCAGATACGCAGTATTTT. Its protein product is CSAPNPTSGVADTQYF.